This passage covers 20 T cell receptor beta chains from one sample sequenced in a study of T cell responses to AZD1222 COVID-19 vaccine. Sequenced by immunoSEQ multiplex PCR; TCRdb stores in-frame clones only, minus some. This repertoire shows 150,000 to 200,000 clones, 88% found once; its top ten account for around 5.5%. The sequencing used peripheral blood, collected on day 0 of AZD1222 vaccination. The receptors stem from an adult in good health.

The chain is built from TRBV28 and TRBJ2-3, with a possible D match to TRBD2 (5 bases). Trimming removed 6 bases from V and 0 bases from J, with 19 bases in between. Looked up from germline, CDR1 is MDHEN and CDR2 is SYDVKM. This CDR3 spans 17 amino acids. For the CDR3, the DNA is TGTGCCAGCAGATTTGACGGAGGTCCCGCTAGCACAGATACGCAGTATTTT. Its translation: CASRFDGGPASTDTQYF. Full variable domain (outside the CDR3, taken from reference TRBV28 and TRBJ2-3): DVKVTQSSRYLVKRTGEKVFLECVQDMDHENMFWYRQDPGLGLRLIYFSYDVKMKEKGDIPEGYSVSREKKERFSLILESASTNQTSMYLCASRFDGGPASTDTQYFGPGTRLTVL.

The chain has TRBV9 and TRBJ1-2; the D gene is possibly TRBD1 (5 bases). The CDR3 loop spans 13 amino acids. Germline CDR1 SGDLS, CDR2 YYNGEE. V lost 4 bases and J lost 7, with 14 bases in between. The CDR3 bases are TGTGCCAGCAGCACGTGGGGGGACGGTGGCTACACCTTC. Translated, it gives CASSTWGDGGYTF.

CDR3 in DNA: TGTGCCAGCAGCTTAGTCGGGTCAGGGGGCTCACCCCTCCACTTT. It specifies CASSLVGSGGSPLHF. The rearrangement uses TRBV7-8 and TRBJ1-6; 8 bases align to TRBD1. The CDR3 is 15 amino acids. With 1 base clipped from V and 10 bases from J, the junction kept 6 bases outside the gene matches. Germline-derived CDR1 and CDR2 are SGHVS and FQNEAQ.

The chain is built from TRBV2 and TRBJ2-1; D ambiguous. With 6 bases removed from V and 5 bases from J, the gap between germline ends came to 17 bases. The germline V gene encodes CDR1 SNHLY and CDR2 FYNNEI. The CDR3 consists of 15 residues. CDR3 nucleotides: TGTGCCAGCAGGCAGGAAGGCGGAGTACACAATGAGCAGTTCTTC. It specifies CASRQEGGVHNEQFF.

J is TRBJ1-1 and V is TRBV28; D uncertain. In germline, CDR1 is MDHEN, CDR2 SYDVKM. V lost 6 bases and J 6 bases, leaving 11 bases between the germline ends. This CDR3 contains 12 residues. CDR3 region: CASRLLGAEAFF. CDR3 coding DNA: TGTGCCAGCAGGCTTCTTGGGGCTGAAGCTTTCTTT.

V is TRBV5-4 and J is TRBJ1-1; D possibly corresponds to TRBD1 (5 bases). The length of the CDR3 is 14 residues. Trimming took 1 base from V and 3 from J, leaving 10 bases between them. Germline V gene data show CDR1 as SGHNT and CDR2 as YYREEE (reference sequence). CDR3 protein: CASSLSGKDTEAFF. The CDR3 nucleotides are TGTGCCAGCAGCTTGTCAGGGAAAGACACTGAAGCTTTCTTT.

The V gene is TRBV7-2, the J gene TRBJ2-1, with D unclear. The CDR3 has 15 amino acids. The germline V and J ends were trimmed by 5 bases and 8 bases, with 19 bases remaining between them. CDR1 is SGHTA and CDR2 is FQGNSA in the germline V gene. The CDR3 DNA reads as TGTGCCAGCAGCCCCGGCGGCCCCACGGGCGATGAGCAGTTCTTC. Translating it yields CASSPGGPTGDEQFF.

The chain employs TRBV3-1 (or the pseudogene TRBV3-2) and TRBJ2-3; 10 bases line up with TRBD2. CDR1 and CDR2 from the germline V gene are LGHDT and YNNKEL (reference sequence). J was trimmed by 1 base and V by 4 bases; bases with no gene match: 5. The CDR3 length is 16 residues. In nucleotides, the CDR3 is TGTGCCAGCAGCCCTCGAAGCGGGAGGGGCACAGATACGCAGTATTTT. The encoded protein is CASSPRSGRGTDTQYF.

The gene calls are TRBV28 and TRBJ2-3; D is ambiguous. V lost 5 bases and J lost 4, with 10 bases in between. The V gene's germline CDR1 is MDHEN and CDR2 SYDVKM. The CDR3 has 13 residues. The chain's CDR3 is CASSPSVADTQYF. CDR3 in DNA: TGTGCCAGCAGTCCGTCGGTTGCAGATACGCAGTATTTT.

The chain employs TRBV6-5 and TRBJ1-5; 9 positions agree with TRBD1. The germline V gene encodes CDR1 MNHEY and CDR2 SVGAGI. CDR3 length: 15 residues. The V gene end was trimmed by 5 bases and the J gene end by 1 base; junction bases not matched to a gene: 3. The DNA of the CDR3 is TGTGCCAGCAGTATACAGGGGGCCAGCAATCAGCCCCAGCATTTT. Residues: CASSIQGASNQPQHF.

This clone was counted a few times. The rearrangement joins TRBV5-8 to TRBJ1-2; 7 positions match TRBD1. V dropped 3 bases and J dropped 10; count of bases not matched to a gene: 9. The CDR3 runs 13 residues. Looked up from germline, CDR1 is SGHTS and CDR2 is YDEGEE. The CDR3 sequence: CASSSFQTGFYTF. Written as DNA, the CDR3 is TGTGCCAGCAGCTCCTTTCAGACAGGGTTCTACACCTTC.

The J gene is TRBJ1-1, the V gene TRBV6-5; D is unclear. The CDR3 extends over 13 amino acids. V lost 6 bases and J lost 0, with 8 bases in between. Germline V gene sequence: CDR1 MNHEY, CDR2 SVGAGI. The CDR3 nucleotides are TGTGCCAGCAGACGGTTCTTGAACACTGAAGCTTTCTTT. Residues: CASRRFLNTEAFF.

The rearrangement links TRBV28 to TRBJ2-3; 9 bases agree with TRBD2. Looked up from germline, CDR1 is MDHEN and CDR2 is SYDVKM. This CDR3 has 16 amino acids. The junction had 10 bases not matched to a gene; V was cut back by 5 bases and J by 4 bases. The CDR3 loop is CASSTPRLAVPDTQYF. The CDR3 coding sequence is TGTGCCAGCAGTACGCCACGACTAGCGGTTCCAGATACGCAGTATTTT.

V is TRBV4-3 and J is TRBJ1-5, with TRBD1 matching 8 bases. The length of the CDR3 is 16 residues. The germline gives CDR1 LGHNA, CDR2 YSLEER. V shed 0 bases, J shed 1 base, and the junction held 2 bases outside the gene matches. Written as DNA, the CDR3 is TGCGCCAGCAGCCAAGATTGGGACAGGAGCAATCAGCCCCAGCATTTT. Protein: CASSQDWDRSNQPQHF.

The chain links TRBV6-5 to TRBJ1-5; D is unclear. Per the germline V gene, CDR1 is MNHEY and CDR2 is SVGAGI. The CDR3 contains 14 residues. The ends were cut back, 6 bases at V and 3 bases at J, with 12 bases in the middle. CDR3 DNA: TGTGCCAGCAGCCCCGGGAGCTACAATCAGCCCCAGCATTTT. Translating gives CASSPGSYNQPQHF.

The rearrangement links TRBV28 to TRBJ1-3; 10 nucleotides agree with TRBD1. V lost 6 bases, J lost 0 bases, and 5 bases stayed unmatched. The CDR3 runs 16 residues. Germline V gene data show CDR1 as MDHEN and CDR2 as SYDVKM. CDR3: CASRGTGEGSGNTIYF. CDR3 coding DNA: TGTGCCAGCAGAGGGACAGGGGAAGGCTCTGGAAACACCATATATTTT.

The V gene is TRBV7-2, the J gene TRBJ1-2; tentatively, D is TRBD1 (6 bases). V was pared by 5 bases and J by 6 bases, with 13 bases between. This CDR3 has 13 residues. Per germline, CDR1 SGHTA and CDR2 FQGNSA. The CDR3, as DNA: TGTGCCAGCAGCGCGCGGGGGGCGGATGGCTACACCTTC. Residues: CASSARGADGYTF.

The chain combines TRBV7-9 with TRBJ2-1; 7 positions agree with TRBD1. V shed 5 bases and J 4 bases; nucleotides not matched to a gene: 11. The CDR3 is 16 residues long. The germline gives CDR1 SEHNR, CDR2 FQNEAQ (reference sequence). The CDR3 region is CASSPRDRDFYNEQFF. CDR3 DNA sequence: TGTGCCAGCAGCCCACGGGACAGAGATTTTTACAATGAGCAGTTCTTC. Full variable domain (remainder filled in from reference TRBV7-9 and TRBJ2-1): DTGVSQNPRHKITKRGQNVTFRCDPISEHNRLYWYRQTLGQGPEFLTYFQNEAQLEKSRLLSDRFSAERPKGSFSTLEIQRTEQGDSAMYLCASSPRDRDFYNEQFFGPGTRLTVL.

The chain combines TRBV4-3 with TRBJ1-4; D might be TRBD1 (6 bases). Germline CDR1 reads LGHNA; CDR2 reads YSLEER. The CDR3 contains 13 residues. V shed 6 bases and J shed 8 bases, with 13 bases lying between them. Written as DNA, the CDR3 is TGCGCCAGCAGTCTACAGGGAAGGGAAAAACTGTTTTTT. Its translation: CASSLQGREKLFF.

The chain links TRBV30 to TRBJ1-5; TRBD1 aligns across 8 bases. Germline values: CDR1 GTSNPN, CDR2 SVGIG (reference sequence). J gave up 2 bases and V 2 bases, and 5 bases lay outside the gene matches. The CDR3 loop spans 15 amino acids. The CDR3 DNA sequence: TGTGCCTGGAGTTACAGGGGGGCTCGCAATCAGCCCCAGCATTTT. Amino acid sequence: CAWSYRGARNQPQHF. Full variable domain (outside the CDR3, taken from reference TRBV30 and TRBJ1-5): SQTIHQWPATLVQPVGSPLSLECTVEGTSNPNLYWYRQAAGRGLQLLFYSVGIGQISSEVPQNLSASRPQDRQFILSSKKLLLSDSGFYLCAWSYRGARNQPQHFGDGTRLSIL.